This TCR beta chain was observed in a study of breast tumors, draining lymph nodes, adjacent tissues. Each CDR3 protein gets one entry after TCRdb re-called the multiplex PCR reads with MiXCR. Of tens of thousands of distinct CDR3 sequences in the sample, approximately 28% were seen once. This clonotype has at least ten counts. Samples came from axillary lymph nodes draining the breast cancer. The specimen sequenced was axillary lymph node tissue. The sequence derives from a female donor with breast cancer. Some clones in this sample may be carry-over from other donors' samples.

The CDR3, as DNA: TGCAGTGCTAGATTCCAGCAAGAGACCCAGTACTTC. This encodes CSARFQQETQYF. The gene calls are TRBV20-1 and TRBJ2-5; D uncertain. V was pared by 2 bases and J by 2 bases, with 6 bases between. CDR1 is DFQATT, CDR2 SNEGSKA, per germline (reference sequence). There are 12 residues in the CDR3.